The 10 T cell receptor beta chains presented below share a single source sample, sequenced in a study of CD8 T cells in Susac syndrome. Random hexamers served to reverse transcribe roughly 0.5 to 1 ug RNA. TCRdb analysed the immunoSEQ multiplex PCR reads with MiXCR anew, one entry per CDR3 protein. The sample has hundreds of thousands of distinct CDR3 sequences, roughly 81% seen once. What was sequenced was CD8+ T cells from PBMCs. The receptors derive from a human donor with multiple sclerosis.

J is TRBJ1-1 and V is TRBV28; no firm D call. CDR3 size: 14 residues. CDR1 is MDHEN, CDR2 SYDVKM, per germline. V lost 7 bases, J lost 4 bases, and 16 bases lay in between. This chain's CDR3 is CASIGEGQSTEAFF. CDR3 nucleotides: TGTGCCAGCATTGGGGAGGGCCAGAGCACTGAAGCTTTCTTT.

The chain has TRBV7-9 and TRBJ2-1, with 10 bases fitting TRBD2. This CDR3 is 15 amino acids long. Germline assignment: CDR1 SEHNR and CDR2 FQNEAQ (reference sequence). V lost 5 bases, J lost 5 bases, and 6 bases stayed unmatched. The CDR3 loop reads CASSTPLAGDNEQFF. CDR3 in DNA: TGTGCCAGCAGCACCCCCCTAGCGGGAGACAATGAGCAGTTCTTC.

J is TRBJ2-7 and V is TRBV14; D is uncertain. The CDR3 consists of 15 residues. V was clipped by 4 bases and J by 3 bases, with 16 bases between them. CDR1 and CDR2 (germline): SGHDN, FVKESK. The CDR3 reads CASSRLGSAFYEQYF. For the CDR3, the DNA is TGTGCCAGCAGCCGCCTGGGGTCGGCCTTCTACGAGCAGTACTTC.

There are a few counts of this clonotype. V gene TRBV6-5 combines with J gene TRBJ1-5, with 7 bases aligning to TRBD1. Germline values: CDR1 MNHEY, CDR2 SVGAGI. The CDR3 length is 13 residues. The trim removed 2 bases at V and 7 bases at J, leaving 2 bases unmatched. The CDR3 DNA reads as TGTGCCAGCAGTTACAGGGGGCCGCAGCCCCAGCATTTT. This encodes CASSYRGPQPQHF.

The chain recombines TRBV28 with TRBJ2-1; 7 bases fit TRBD2. The V segment lost 1 base and the J segment 4 bases; nucleotides outside the gene matches: 7. The CDR3 runs to 16 residues. Germline V gene sequence: CDR1 MDHEN, CDR2 SYDVKM. CDR3 nucleotides: TGTGCCAGCAGTTTATTAGGTCTAGCGGAATACAATGAGCAGTTCTTC. This codes for CASSLLGLAEYNEQFF.

This chain joins TRBV19 and TRBJ1-5; D not certain. The CDR3 totals 16 residues. Per the germline V gene, CDR1 is LNHDA and CDR2 is SQIVND (reference sequence). Deletions cut 3 bases from V and 6 bases from J, with 18 bases between. CDR3 nucleotides: TGTGCCAGTAGTATTACAGATCTCAGTCCGGGTCAGCCCCAGCATTTT. Protein sequence: CASSITDLSPGQPQHF.

The chain uses TRBV15 and TRBJ2-7; TRBD2 matches 12 bases. Germline trimming cut 0 bases from V and 4 bases from J; bases unmatched to any gene: 7. Germline-derived CDR1 and CDR2 are LNHNV and YYDKDF (reference sequence). This CDR3 is built from 17 residues. In DNA, the CDR3 is TGTGCCACCAGCAGAGATAAGACTAGCGGGAGTGCTTACGAGCAGTACTTC. It yields the protein CATSRDKTSGSAYEQYF.

V is TRBV27 and J is TRBJ2-7; the match to TRBD2 covers 12 bases. The CDR3 extends over 16 amino acids. The V gene's germline CDR1 is MNHEY and CDR2 SMNVEV (reference sequence). The V gene end was trimmed by 6 bases and the J gene end by 5 bases; junction bases not matched to a gene: 11. CDR3 region: CASRLGTSGLRNEQYF. CDR3 nucleotide sequence: TGTGCCAGCAGACTCGGGACTAGCGGGCTCAGGAACGAGCAGTACTTC.

The chain couples TRBV9 to TRBJ2-1, with TRBD2 matching 12 bases. Germline trimming cut 3 bases from V and 4 bases from J; bases unmatched to any gene: 11. CDR1 and CDR2 from the germline V gene are SGDLS and YYNGEE. The CDR3 is 18 residues long. CDR3 in amino acids: CASSAFYTTSGGYNEQFF. CDR3 DNA: TGTGCCAGCAGCGCCTTTTACACAACTAGCGGGGGGTACAATGAGCAGTTCTTC. Combining the CDR3 with reference TRBV9 and TRBJ2-1 gives the whole variable domain DSGVTQTPKHLITATGQRVTLRCSPRSGDLSVYWYQQSLDQGLQFLIQYYNGEERAKGNILERFSAQQFPDLHSELNLSSLELGDSALYFCASSAFYTTSGGYNEQFFGPGTRLTVL.

The J gene is TRBJ2-5, the V gene TRBV9; a weak D match, TRBD2 (6 bases). The CDR3 extends over 16 amino acids. The V and J ends lost 3 bases and 6 bases respectively, with 21 bases between them. The germline CDR1 and CDR2 sequences are SGDLS and YYNGEE. The CDR3 protein is CASSGRGQGGTKTQYF. The CDR3 coding sequence is TGTGCCAGCAGCGGACGTGGGCAGGGAGGAACAAAGACCCAGTACTTC.